This T cell receptor (beta chain) was recorded in a study of T-cell memory formation after mild COVID-19. This clonotype was counted at least ten times. Its antigen is not known. In germline, CDR1 is SGDLS, CDR2 YYNGEE. Trimming pared 3 bases from V and 7 bases from J, leaving 17 bases between. The CDR3 totals 16 residues. TCRdb ran MiXCR on the 5' RACE reads and lists one entry per CDR3 protein. Among roughly 560,000 distinct CDR3 sequences listed, roughly 22% were seen once. Study observations and caveats: CD8+ contracting clones occupied EMRA, while CD4+ ones occupied mainly CM and EM.

This rearrangement joins TRBV9 to TRBJ1-6; the D gene is possibly TRBD1 (6 bases). The source material was PBMCs or a T cell subset sorted from them (not recorded which). The TCR sequence derives from an adult woman who had mild COVID-19 (a few samples of this study predate the infection). Cell type and time point are not known. CDR3 DNA sequence: TGTGCCAGCAGCGCACCCCCTCGCGACAGGAATTCACCCCTCCACTTT. This sequence encodes CASSAPPRDRNSPLHF.